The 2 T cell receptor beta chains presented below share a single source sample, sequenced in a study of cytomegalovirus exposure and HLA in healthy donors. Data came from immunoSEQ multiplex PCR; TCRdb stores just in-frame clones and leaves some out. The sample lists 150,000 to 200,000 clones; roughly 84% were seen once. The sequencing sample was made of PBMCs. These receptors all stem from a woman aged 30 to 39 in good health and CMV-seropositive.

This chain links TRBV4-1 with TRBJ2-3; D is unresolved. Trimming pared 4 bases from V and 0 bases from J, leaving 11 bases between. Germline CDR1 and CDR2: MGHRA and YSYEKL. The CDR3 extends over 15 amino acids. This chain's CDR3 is CASSRNGVSTDTQYF. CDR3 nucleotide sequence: TGCGCCAGCAGCCGAAACGGAGTTAGCACAGATACGCAGTATTTT.

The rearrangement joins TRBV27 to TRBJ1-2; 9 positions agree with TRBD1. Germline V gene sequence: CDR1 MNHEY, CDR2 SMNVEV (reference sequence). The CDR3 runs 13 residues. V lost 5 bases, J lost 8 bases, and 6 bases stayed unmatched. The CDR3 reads CASSPQGARGYTF. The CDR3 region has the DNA TGTGCCAGCAGTCCACAGGGGGCGCGAGGCTACACCTTC.